Following are 9 T cell receptor beta chains from one sample sequenced in a study of blood T cell repertoires in COVID-19. Sequenced by immunoSEQ multiplex PCR; TCRdb stores in-frame clones only, minus some. The sample has approximately 150,000 clones; around 84% are singletons. Source material: peripheral blood. These receptor sequences come from a woman aged 55-70 years with acute or convalescent COVID-19.

The chain combines TRBV28 with TRBJ2-5; D may be TRBD2 (6 bases). Germline lookup yields CDR1 MDHEN and CDR2 SYDVKM. This CDR3 comprises 15 residues. Trimming pared 6 bases from V and 4 bases from J, leaving 18 bases between. The CDR3, as DNA: TGTGCCAGCAGCTCAGCGGGCCCCCCGATAGAGACCCAGTACTTC. Its protein product is CASSSAGPPIETQYF. Looking up the rest from reference TRBV28 and TRBJ2-5 gives the full variable domain: DVKVTQSSRYLVKRTGEKVFLECVQDMDHENMFWYRQDPGLGLRLIYFSYDVKMKEKGDIPEGYSVSREKKERFSLILESASTNQTSMYLCASSSAGPPIETQYFGPGTRLLVL.

The chain employs TRBV9 and TRBJ2-3, with 7 positions matching TRBD2. CDR3 length: 15 residues. Trimming cost V 3 bases and J 1 base; bases outside gene matches: 5. From germline, CDR1 is SGDLS and CDR2 YYNGEE. CDR3 sequence (DNA): TGTGCCAGCAGCGCGCGGGGGTTGGGCACAGATACGCAGTATTTT. It translates to CASSARGLGTDTQYF.

The rearrangement uses TRBV24-1 and TRBJ2-2, with D unclear. Germline CDR1 reads KGHDR; CDR2 reads SFDVKD. The V gene lost 4 bases and the J gene lost 0 bases, with 23 bases spanning the gap. There are 20 residues in the CDR3. Here the CDR3 reads CATSDPLVPGLFANTGELFF. Written as DNA, the CDR3 is TGTGCCACCAGTGACCCCTTGGTCCCGGGTCTCTTCGCGAACACCGGGGAGCTGTTTTTT.

The chain links TRBV30 to TRBJ1-2; D is undetermined. The V end lost 3 bases, the J end lost 5 bases, and 16 bases lay between the germline ends. In germline, CDR1 is GTSNPN, CDR2 SVGIG (reference sequence). The CDR3 extends over 14 amino acids. The CDR3 DNA is TGTGCCTGGAGCTCCGAGGAAGGTGTGTATGGCTACACCTTC. Amino acids: CAWSSEEGVYGYTF.

The CDR3 DNA is TGTGCCACCAGCAGAGGGATGGCCGACACCACAACTAATGAAAAACTGTTTTTT. Translated: CATSRGMADTTTNEKLFF. V usage is TRBV15 and J usage is TRBJ1-4, with D unresolved. This CDR3 contains 18 residues. V gave up 1 base and J gave up 0 bases, with 15 bases separating them. The V gene's germline CDR1 is LNHNV and CDR2 YYDKDF (reference sequence).

The chain employs TRBV11-3 and TRBJ1-1, with D unresolved. This CDR3 has 13 amino acids. V lost 5 bases to trimming and J lost 1 base, with 8 bases between them. CDR1 and CDR2 from the germline V gene are SGHNT and YENEEA. The CDR3 DNA reads TGTGCCAGCAGCCGACAAGAGAACACTGAAGCTTTCTTT. Translated: CASSRQENTEAFF.

Remarks on this clone: One junction end disagrees with the germline gene, perhaps due to a read error. The J gene is TRBJ1-5, the V gene TRBV6-1, with D tentatively TRBD1 (6 bases). Germline CDR1 MNHNS, CDR2 SASEGT. CDR3 length: 14 residues. CDR3 region: CASSEAGANQPQHF. In DNA, the CDR3 is TGTGCCAGCAGCGAAGCGGGGGCCAATCAGCCCCAGCATTTT.

The V gene is TRBV7-2, the J gene TRBJ2-3, with 13 bases lining up with TRBD2. This CDR3 contains 17 residues. J lost 5 bases, V lost 5 bases, and 10 bases had no gene match. Germline V gives CDR1 SGHTA, CDR2 FQGNSA. Here the CDR3 reads CASSQFTSGGAKDTQYF. The CDR3, as DNA: TGTGCCAGCAGCCAATTTACTAGCGGGGGGGCAAAAGATACGCAGTATTTT.

This chain connects TRBV28 to TRBJ2-1; D perhaps matches TRBD2 (6 bases). The CDR3 loop spans 15 amino acids. CDR1 MDHEN and CDR2 SYDVKM come from the germline V gene. The V end was cut by 3 bases, the J end by 4 bases, with 13 bases between. The CDR3 DNA reads as TGTGCCAGCAGTTTGGTGGGGGGAATTTACAATGAGCAGTTCTTC. This encodes CASSLVGGIYNEQFF.